At least ten counts were recorded for the clone carrying this TCR beta chain. The antigen remains unidentified. Construction of the TCRbeta library involved unique molecular identifiers. Each CDR3 protein gets one entry after TCRdb re-called the PCR reads with MiXCR. Among about 580,000 distinct CDR3 sequences listed, about 23% were seen once. The source of the sample is a study of T-cell reconstitution after alpha-beta-depleted transplantation in children. General study findings and limits: Reports say that about two months after transplant, the alpha-beta T cells came out of several hundred graft clones that had expanded. Newly made T cells mostly supplied T-cell counts and diversity one year after transplant.

The input for sequencing was PBMCs, mostly from graft donor cells, taken 360 days after TCRalphabeta/CD19-depleted stem cell transplant. The TCR was taken from a boy in the first two years of life who had a stem cell transplant for acute myeloid leukemia, so the T cells may come from the graft donor.

The CDR3 nucleotides are TGTGCCAGCAGTTTACCGGGACAGGGTGTTGATGAGCAGTTCTTC. Its translation: CASSLPGQGVDEQFF. The V gene is TRBV27, the J gene TRBJ2-1; the match to TRBD1 covers 9 bases. The germline V gene encodes CDR1 MNHEY and CDR2 SMNVEV (reference sequence). CDR3 size: 15 residues. Trimming removed 2 bases from V and 8 bases from J; junction bases left unmatched: 7.